Sequencing of this T cell receptor beta chain was carried out in a study of T cells in Graves' hyperthyroidism and ophthalmopathy. About the research overall: Peripheral blood draws took place at initial diagnosis, ahead of any treatment.

RNA transcripts were the template for amplifying TCR beta CDR3 regions. Primed by the HTBI set, a first-round RT-PCR was run on the TCR CDR3. TCRdb reprocessed the multiplex PCR reads via MiXCR and lists one record per CDR3 protein. The sample includes approximately 380,000 distinct CDR3 sequences, over 12% seen only once; the top ten take over 25%. Germline V gene data show CDR1 as SEHNR and CDR2 as FQNEAQ (reference sequence). V lost 0 bases, J lost 3 bases, and 11 bases lay in between. The CDR3 has 15 residues. Turning to this clonotype: Antigen: not known.

Findings and limits, study-wide: Ophthalmopathy was predicted by the model a median of about 6.7 months ahead of onset.

Exclusion followed for patients with uncontrolled infection, other autoimmune disease, pregnancy or lactation. The TCR originated in a man over 45 with Graves' ophthalmopathy. The sample consisted of blood. The chain recombines TRBV7-9 with TRBJ2-5; D gene unclear. CDR3: CASSLALTRKETQYF. The CDR3 DNA is TGTGCCAGCAGCTTAGCGCTAACGAGAAAAGAGACCCAGTACTTC.